This paragraph reports one T cell receptor beta chain. Its antigen remains unidentified. The sample originates from a study of T cells in Graves' hyperthyroidism and ophthalmopathy. Study results and limitations: Most thyroid clonotypes expanded above 0.001 appeared in blood too.

Trimming pared 2 bases from V and 0 bases from J, leaving 11 bases between. The germline V gene encodes CDR1 WSHSY and CDR2 SAAADI. The CDR3 sequence is 16 residues long. Using RNA transcripts as the source, TCR beta CDR3 regions were amplified. RT-PCR in the first round (using the HTBI primer set) targeted the TCR CDR3. From the multiplex PCR reads, TCRdb called clonotypes with MiXCR, one entry per CDR3 protein. The repertoire holds some 570,000 distinct CDR3 sequences, with 17% as singletons. Clinical Activity Scores of at least 3, NOSPECS grades of at least 4 and durations under 3 months characterized ophthalmopathy patients.

The sequence came from a woman aged 18-29 years with Graves' ophthalmopathy. The rearrangement links TRBV10-2 to TRBJ2-1; perhaps TRBD2 as D (6 bases). Sequences were obtained from blood. The CDR3 nucleotides are TGCGCCAGCAGTGAGGGGACTTCGAGCTCCTACAATGAGCAGTTCTTC. Its protein product is CASSEGTSSSYNEQFF.